Listed below are T cell receptor beta chains from one sample, sequenced in a study of technical replicates of blood from a few donors. Only in-frame clones appear in the TCRdb table, and some are missing; sequencing was by immunoSEQ multiplex PCR. The sample lists tens of thousands of clones; approximately 92% were seen once. The sequencing sample was made of T cells isolated from PBMCs. The receptors were sampled from a human donor in good health. Both conserved end residues are part of each CDR3. A D gene is named only where the DNA matches it firmly. Clone size is not always given. Where it is, it says once, few, many or a class for expanded clones.

V gene,clone size,D gene,J gene,CDR3 protein,CDR3 DNA
TRBV5-1,NA,TRBD2,TRBJ2-1,CASSSLAGEKGSEQFF,TGCGCCAGCAGCAGTTTAGCGGGAGAAAAGGGTAGTGAGCAGTTCTTC
TRBV29-1,NA,NA,TRBJ2-7,CSVVAGPYEQYF,TGCAGCGTTGTGGCAGGGCCCTACGAGCAGTACTTC
TRBV11-1,NA,TRBD2,TRBJ2-3,CASSSTLAGYGPDTQYF,TGTGCCAGCAGCTCAACCCTAGCGGGATATGGCCCAGATACGCAGTATTTT
TRBV10-3,many,NA,TRBJ2-7,CAIRPRELGRNEQYF,TGTGCCATCAGGCCCCGGGAGTTAGGAAGGAACGAGCAGTACTTC
TRBV5-1,NA,TRBD2,TRBJ2-3,CASSIAGGHTDTQYF,TGCGCCAGCAGCATAGCGGGAGGCCACACAGATACGCAGTATTTT
TRBV25-1,NA,NA,TRBJ1-2,CASSESGGNYGYTF,TGTGCCAGCAGTGAATCCGGCGGAAACTATGGCTACACCTTC
TRBV27,NA,TRBD2,TRBJ2-7,CASSLLWDYPPHEQYF,TGTGCCAGCAGTTTACTTTGGGACTATCCCCCCCACGAGCAGTACTTC
TRBV30,NA,NA,TRBJ1-5,CAWSVGGNQPQHF,TGTGCCTGGAGTGTGGGGGGGAATCAGCCCCAGCATTTT
TRBV5-8,once,NA,TRBJ2-2,CASSYDRRIGELFF,TGTGCCAGCAGCTACGATAGGAGGATCGGGGAGCTGTTTTTT
TRBV27,NA,NA,TRBJ2-7,CASSFLQGFTYEQYF,TGTGCCAGCAGTTTCTTACAGGGATTTACCTACGAGCAGTACTTC
TRBV6-5,NA,NA,TRBJ1-5,CASSYSGRGQPQHF,TGTGCCAGCAGTTACTCGGGCCGGGGTCAGCCCCAGCATTTT
TRBV4-2,NA,NA,TRBJ1-4,CASGFTGDYEKLFF,TGTGCCAGCGGGTTTACAGGAGATTACGAAAAACTGTTTTTT
TRBV10-2,NA,NA,TRBJ1-1,CASIRGEQTEAFF,TGCGCCAGCATCAGGGGAGAACAGACTGAAGCTTTCTTT
TRBV2,NA,TRBD1,TRBJ1-5,CASSDPDRGNQPQHF,TGTGCCAGCAGTGACCCAGACAGGGGCAATCAGCCCCAGCATTTT
TRBV11-2,NA,NA,TRBJ2-5,CASSVSLYQETQYF,TGTGCCAGCAGTGTTTCCCTGTACCAAGAGACCCAGTACTTC